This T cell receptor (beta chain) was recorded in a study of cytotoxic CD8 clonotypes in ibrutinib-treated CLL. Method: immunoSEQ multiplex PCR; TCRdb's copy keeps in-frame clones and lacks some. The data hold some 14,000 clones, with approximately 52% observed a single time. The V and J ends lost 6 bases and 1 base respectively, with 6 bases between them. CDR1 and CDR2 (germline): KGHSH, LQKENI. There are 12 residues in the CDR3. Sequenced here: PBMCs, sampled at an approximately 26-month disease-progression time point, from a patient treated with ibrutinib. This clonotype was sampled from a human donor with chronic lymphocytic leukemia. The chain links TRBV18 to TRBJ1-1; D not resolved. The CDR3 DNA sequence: TGTGCCAGCTCTCCTGGGAACACTGAAGCTTTCTTT. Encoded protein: CASSPGNTEAFF.